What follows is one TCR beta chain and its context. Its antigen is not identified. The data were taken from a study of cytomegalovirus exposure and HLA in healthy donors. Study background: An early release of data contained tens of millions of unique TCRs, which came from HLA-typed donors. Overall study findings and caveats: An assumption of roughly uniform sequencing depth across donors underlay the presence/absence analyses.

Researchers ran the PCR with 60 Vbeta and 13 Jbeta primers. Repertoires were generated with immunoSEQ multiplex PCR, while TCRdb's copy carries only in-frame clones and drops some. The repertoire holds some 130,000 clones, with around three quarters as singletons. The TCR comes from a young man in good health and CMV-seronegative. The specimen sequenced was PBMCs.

The CDR3, as DNA: TGTGCCAGCAGCCCGCACTATGGGACTGAAGCTTTCTTT. As protein: CASSPHYGTEAFF. The V and J genes are TRBV9 and TRBJ1-1; D is ambiguous. Trimming took 4 bases from V and 5 from J, leaving 12 bases between them. Per the germline V gene, CDR1 is SGDLS and CDR2 is YYNGEE. CDR3 size: 13 residues. Complete variable domain (other parts from reference TRBV9 and TRBJ1-1): DSGVTQTPKHLITATGQRVTLRCSPRSGDLSVYWYQQSLDQGLQFLIQYYNGEERAKGNILERFSAQQFPDLHSELNLSSLELGDSALYFCASSPHYGTEAFFGQGTRLTVV.